This entry is about one TCR beta chain. Its antigen has not been determined. Per-base quality was not reported, and no clone a single base away is much larger than it. This specimen comes from a study of shared clonotypes between healthy human individuals (dated by TCRdb to about 2020). Turning to the overall study: The cohort included a few men and a couple of women between 18 and 49 years of age. Per donor, leukapheresis produced somewhere between about 0.94 and 9.5 billion PBMCs. Per donor, three plates each were used for CD4 naive and CD4 memory, two for CD8 naive, and one for CD8 memory. The study deeply sequenced blood TCR repertoires of 5 or 6 healthy adults to estimate repertoire size and the extent of clonotype sharing between individuals. To increase sequencing depth and limit assay-specific biases, TCR repertoire library preparation and sequencing were carried out by different laboratories using diverse techniques.

The donors were healthy, HIV-negative adults with no recently reported acute infections or vaccinations. Every donor was a Caucasian adult living in Nashville, Tennessee, USA. CD4+ T cells were enriched by magnetic negative selection; naive cells were then positively selected on CD45RA, and the negative fraction formed the memory subset. Blood was obtained by leukapheresis, after which PBMCs were separated by Ficoll-Histopaque density gradient centrifugation and cryopreserved in liquid nitrogen vapor phase. Purity and quantity of every magnetically sorted T cell population were checked by analytical flow cytometry. Genomic DNA was isolated from every sorted fraction and measured by UV absorbance on a Nanodrop 2000c. Sequences MGHRA (CDR1) and YSYEKL (CDR2) are obtained from the germline V gene. The CDR3 sequence holds 14 residues, the cysteine and phenylalanine included. Only the CDR3 portion is preserved as DNA: 42 bases, with reading frame beginning at the first base.

Results the study describes overall, beyond this receptor: Sharing across a few donors was observed for about 5% of naive CD4, less than 4% of naive CD8, about 2.3% of memory CD4, and around 0.4% of memory CD8 clonotypes. Even with the large sequencing depth, rarefaction of the sorted-subset datasets indicated that sequencing was incomplete. Based on pairwise subsampling, the degree of clonotype sharing among donors was expected to be affected by sequencing depth. Sampling was restricted to blood, and TCR repertoires in tissue are likely to differ from TCR repertoires in blood. Naive subsets generally had larger estimated clonotype richness than memory subsets did. Higher generation probabilities were observed for clonotypes shared by all four sorted-subset donors than for non-shared clonotypes. The small number of donors limited the genetic and exposure-history diversity represented.

TCR CDR3 regions were amplified from genomic DNA by multiplex PCR using the deep immunoSEQ assay. Genomic DNA extracted from each cell subset was distributed evenly over all wells of several immunoSEQ 96-well plates, and each plate served as one replicate. For sorted subsets, about 200 ng genomic DNA, equal to about 30,000 T cell genomes, was loaded into each replicate PCR. Purified libraries were measured with a Qubit 3.0 fluorometer, size-checked on a Bioanalyzer 2100, and measured again with the KAPA Library Quantification kit. Every immunoSEQ 96-well plate was sequenced on a dedicated single-read 150-cycle Illumina NextSeq 550 flow cell. The paper's data handling went like this. Because the immunoSEQ output held only junctional sequences and lacked quality scores, the filtering could not match the filtering applied to full-length reads. Sequences were annotated with PyIR, a Python wrapper for IgBLAST v1.9, using IMGT germline references to assign V/J genes and CDR3. Any read was removed if the V/J assignment was weak (E-value above 1e-6), the CDR3 was missing, or the read contained stop codons, out-of-frame junctions, or ambiguous translated residues. V3J clonotypes were defined as sequences sharing the same inferred V gene, J gene, and CDR3 amino acid sequence. The percentage overlap between two repertoires was calculated by dividing the number of shared unique clonotypes by the size of the smaller repertoire. Richness of each repertoire was evaluated using RTK rarefaction, the Chao1 estimator, and Recon v2.1 estimates of unobserved clonotypes. OLGA was used to compute generation probabilities for all TCRbeta clonotypes that the gDNA method yielded from a handful of donors. This is the immuneACCESS table as TCRdb keeps it, with only in-frame sequences that have V and J called. A part of the clones is gone; compared with another copy, unresolved V genes explain less than half, and the rest is unexplained. V, J and clone size reflect that table, while D and trimming were determined from the DNA. The sample records some 2.3 million clones, more than 80% of which are singletons. The ten largest make up 0.39% of the sample.

Sequenced material: naive CD4+ T cells from PBMCs. Read against the paper, the sample's cell subset or site label means: CD45RA+ positively selected. The chain was built from TRBV4-1 and TRBJ2-5; the D gene is possibly TRBD1 or TRBD2, each agreeing over 5 bases. The DNA end is more similar to TRBJ2-7, so the J call may be wrong. The receptor was derived from a young man in good health. Some clones in this sample may be carry-over from other donors' samples. The DNA reads TGCGCCAGCAGCCAGCGCGAGGGGCTTTACGAGCAGTACTTC. The resulting protein is CASSQREGLYEQYF.